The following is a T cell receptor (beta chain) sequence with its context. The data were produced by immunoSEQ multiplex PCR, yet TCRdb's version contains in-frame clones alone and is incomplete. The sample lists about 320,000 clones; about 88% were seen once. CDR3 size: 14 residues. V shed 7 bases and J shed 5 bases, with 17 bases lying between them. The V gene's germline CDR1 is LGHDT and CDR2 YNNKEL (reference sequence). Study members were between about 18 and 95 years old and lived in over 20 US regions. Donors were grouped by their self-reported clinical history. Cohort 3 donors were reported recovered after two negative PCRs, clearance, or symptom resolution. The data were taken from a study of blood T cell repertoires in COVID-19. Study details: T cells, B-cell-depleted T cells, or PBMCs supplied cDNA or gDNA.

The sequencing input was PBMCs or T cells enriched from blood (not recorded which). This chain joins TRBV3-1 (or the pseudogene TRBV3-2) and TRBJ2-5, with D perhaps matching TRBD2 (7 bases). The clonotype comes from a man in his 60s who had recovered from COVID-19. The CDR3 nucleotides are TGTGCCAGCACCCCCCTGGGGGGGCTTGAGACCCAGTACTTC. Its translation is CASTPLGGLETQYF.